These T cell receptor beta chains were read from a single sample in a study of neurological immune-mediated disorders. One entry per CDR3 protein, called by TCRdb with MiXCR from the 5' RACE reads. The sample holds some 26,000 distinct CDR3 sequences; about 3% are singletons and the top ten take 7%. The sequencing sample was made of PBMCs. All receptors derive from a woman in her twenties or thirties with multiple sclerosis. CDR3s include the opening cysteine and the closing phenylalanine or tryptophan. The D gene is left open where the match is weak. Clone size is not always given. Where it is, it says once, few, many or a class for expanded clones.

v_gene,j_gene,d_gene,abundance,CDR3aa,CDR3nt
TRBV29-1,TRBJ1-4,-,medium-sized,CSVEQGAFLFF,TGCAGCGTTGAACAGGGTGCGTTTCTGTTTTTT
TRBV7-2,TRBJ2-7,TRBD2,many,CASSYTSGGAYEQYF,TGTGCCAGCAGCTACACTAGCGGGGGGGCCTACGAGCAGTACTTC
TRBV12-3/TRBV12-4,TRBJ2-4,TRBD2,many,CASSTWEGELAKNIQYF,TGTGCCAGCAGCACCTGGGAGGGTGAGCTAGCCAAAAACATTCAGTACTTC
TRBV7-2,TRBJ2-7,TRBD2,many,CASTRGGGGSYEQYF,TGTGCCAGCACTCGGGGAGGCGGGGGCTCCTACGAGCAGTACTTC
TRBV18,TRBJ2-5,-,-,CASSPLGQQETQYF,TGTGCCAGCTCACCACTCGGGCAACAAGAGACCCAGTACTTC
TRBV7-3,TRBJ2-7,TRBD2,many,CASSLTSGGEQYF,TGTGCCAGCAGCTTGACTAGCGGGGGGGAGCAGTACTTC
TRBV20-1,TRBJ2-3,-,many,CSASRGTKGTDTQYF,TGCAGTGCTAGTCGCGGGACGAAGGGCACAGATACGCAGTATTTT
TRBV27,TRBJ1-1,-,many,CASSLATGGGNTEAFF,TGTGCCAGCAGTTTGGCGACAGGTGGTGGGAACACTGAAGCTTTCTTT
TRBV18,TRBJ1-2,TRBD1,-,CASSQQPRDRGNYGYTF,TGTGCCAGCTCGCAACAGCCCCGGGACAGGGGTAACTATGGCTACACCTTC
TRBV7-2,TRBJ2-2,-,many,CASSLKGTGELFF,TGTGCCAGCAGCTTAAAAGGGACCGGGGAGCTGTTTTTT
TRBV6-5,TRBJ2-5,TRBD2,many,CASSSWGLAGQETQYF,TGTGCCAGCAGTTCCTGGGGACTAGCGGGACAAGAGACCCAGTACTTC
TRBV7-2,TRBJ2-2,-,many,CASSHPPTLYTGELFF,TGTGCCAGCAGCCACCCCCCTACACTTTACACCGGGGAGCTGTTTTTT
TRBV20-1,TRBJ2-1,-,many,CSALRRESSYNEQFF,TGCAGTGCATTACGTAGGGAGAGCTCCTACAATGAGCAGTTCTTC
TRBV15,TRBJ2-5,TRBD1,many,CATSRGGTGTQETQYF,TGTGCCACCAGCAGAGGGGGGACAGGGACCCAAGAGACCCAGTACTTC
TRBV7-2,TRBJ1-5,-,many,CASSLSAGANQPQHF,TGTGCCAGCAGCTTATCCGCAGGGGCCAATCAGCCCCAGCATTTT
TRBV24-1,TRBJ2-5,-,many,CATSDRVGETQYF,TGTGCCACCAGTGATCGAGTGGGAGAGACCCAGTACTTC
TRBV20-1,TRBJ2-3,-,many,CSAFYSGRSTDTQYF,TGCAGTGCCTTCTATAGCGGAAGGAGCACAGATACGCAGTATTTT
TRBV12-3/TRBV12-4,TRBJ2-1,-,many,CAAGVGDYNEQFF,TGTGCAGCCGGGGTGGGGGACTACAATGAGCAGTTCTTC
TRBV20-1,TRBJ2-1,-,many,CSARDHRWTTPNEQFF,TGCAGTGCTAGAGATCATCGTTGGACTACACCCAATGAGCAGTTCTTC
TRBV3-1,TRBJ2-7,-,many,CASSQERLEGVYEQYF,TGTGCCAGCAGCCAAGAACGTCTTGAGGGAGTTTACGAGCAGTACTTC
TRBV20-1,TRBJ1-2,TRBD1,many,CSAYRDRISLDYGYTF,TGCAGTGCTTACCGGGACAGGATTTCGCTTGACTATGGCTACACCTTC
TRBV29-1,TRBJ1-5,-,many,CSVVTGREQPQNF,TGCAGCGTTGTAACAGGGAGGGAACAGCCCCAGAATTTT
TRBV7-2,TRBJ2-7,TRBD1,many,CASSPPGQNYEQYF,TGTGCCAGCAGCCCGCCGGGACAGAACTACGAGCAGTACTTC
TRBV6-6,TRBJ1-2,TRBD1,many,CAGKTGRHGYTF,TGTGCCGGAAAGACAGGGAGGCATGGCTACACCTTC
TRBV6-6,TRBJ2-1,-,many,CASRYGGRNEQFF,TGTGCCAGCAGATACGGGGGGCGGAATGAGCAGTTCTTC
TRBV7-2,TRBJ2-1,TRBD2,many,CASSRTSGPYNEQFF,TGTGCCAGCAGCCGGACTAGCGGGCCATACAATGAGCAGTTCTTC
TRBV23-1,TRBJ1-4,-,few,CASSQSGAGPGKLFF,TGCGCCAGCAGTCAATCCGGGGCAGGCCCCGGAAAACTGTTTTTT
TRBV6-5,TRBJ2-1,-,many,CASRGGDGGNEQFF,TGTGCTTCTAGGGGGGGGGACGGGGGCAATGAGCAGTTCTTC
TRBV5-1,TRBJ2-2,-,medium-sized,CASSLDTPNTGELFF,TGCGCCAGCAGTCTGGACACCCCGAACACCGGGGAGCTGTTTTTT
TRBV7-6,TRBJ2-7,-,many,CASSASGQRAYEQYF,TGTGCCAGCAGCGCCAGCGGACAGCGCGCCTACGAGCAGTACTTC
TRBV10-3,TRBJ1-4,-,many,CAITFGDWPTNEKLFF,TGTGCCATCACGTTTGGGGACTGGCCAACTAATGAAAAACTGTTTTTT
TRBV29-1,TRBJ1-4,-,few,CSVEEKSNEKLFF,TGCAGCGTTGAGGAGAAATCTAATGAAAAACTGTTTTTT
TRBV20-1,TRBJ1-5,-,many,CSARGGTSNQPQNF,TGCAGTGCTAGGGGGGGGACTAGCAATCAGCCCCAGAATTTT
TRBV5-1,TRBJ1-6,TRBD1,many,CASSLATGSNSPLNF,TGCGCCAGCAGCTTGGCGACAGGGTCTAATTCACCCCTCAACTTT
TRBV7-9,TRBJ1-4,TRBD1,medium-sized,CASSPGQGWNEKLFF,TGTGCCAGCAGCCCGGGACAGGGATGGAATGAAAAACTGTTTTTT
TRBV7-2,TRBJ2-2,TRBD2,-,CASSLVRLAGAGELFF,TGTGCCAGCAGCTTAGTGAGGCTAGCGGGAGCCGGGGAGCTGTTTTTT
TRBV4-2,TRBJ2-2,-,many,CASSQDYAGSTGELFF,TGTGCCAGCAGCCAAGACTATGCTGGGTCCACCGGGGAGCTGTTTTTT
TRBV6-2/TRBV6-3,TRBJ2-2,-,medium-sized,CASSGGPGELFF,TGTGCCAGCAGTGGGGGTCCCGGGGAGCTGTTTTTT
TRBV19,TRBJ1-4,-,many,CASRSDYSEKLFF,TGTGCCAGTAGGTCGGATTACTCGGAAAAACTGTTTTTT
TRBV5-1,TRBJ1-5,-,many,CASSLVGASNQPQHF,TGCGCCAGCAGCTTGGTCGGGGCAAGCAATCAGCCCCAGCATTTT
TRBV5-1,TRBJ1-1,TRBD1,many,CASSSRAGGDDTEAFF,TGCGCCAGCAGCTCGAGGGCAGGGGGCGATGACACTGAAGCTTTCTTT
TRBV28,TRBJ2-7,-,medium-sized,CASSLGTRNYEQYF,TGTGCCAGCAGCCTTGGGACTCGGAATTACGAGCAGTACTTC
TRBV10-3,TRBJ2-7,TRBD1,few,CAIRFGQGETYEQYF,TGTGCCATCAGATTCGGACAGGGCGAAACCTACGAGCAGTACTTC
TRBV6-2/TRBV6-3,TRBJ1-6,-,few,CASSYTGNRASSPLHF,TGTGCCAGCAGTTACACTGGGAACAGGGCCTCCTCACCCCTCCACTTT
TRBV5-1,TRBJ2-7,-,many,CASSPMVTEYEQYF,TGCGCCAGCAGCCCGATGGTGACAGAGTACGAGCAGTACTTC
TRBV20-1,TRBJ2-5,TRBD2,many,CSARRVSGGETQYF,TGCAGTGCTAGGAGGGTTAGCGGGGGGGAGACCCAGTACTTC
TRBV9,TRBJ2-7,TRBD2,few,CASSVGRGAYEQYF,TGTGCCAGCAGCGTCGGACGGGGGGCCTACGAGCAGTACTTC
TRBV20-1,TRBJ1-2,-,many,CSARVADTYGYTF,TGCAGTGCTAGAGTCGCAGATACCTATGGCTACACCTTC
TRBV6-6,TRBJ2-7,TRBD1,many,CASRSRDRGSNEQYF,TGTGCCAGCAGAAGCCGGGACAGGGGTTCCAACGAGCAGTACTTC
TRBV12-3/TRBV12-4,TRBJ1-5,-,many,CASRKQGVGNQPQHF,TGTGCCAGCAGAAAACAGGGCGTAGGCAATCAGCCCCAGCATTTT
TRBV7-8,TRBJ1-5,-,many,CASSQGTVSNQPQHF,TGTGCCAGCAGCCAAGGGACCGTAAGCAATCAGCCCCAGCATTTT
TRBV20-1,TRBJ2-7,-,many,CSARPGSYYEQYF,TGCAGTGCTCGTCCCGGGTCTTACTACGAGCAGTACTTC
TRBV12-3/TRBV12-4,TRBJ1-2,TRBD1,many,CASSADRDRRYGYTF,TGTGCCAGCAGTGCTGATCGGGACAGGCGTTATGGCTACACCTTC
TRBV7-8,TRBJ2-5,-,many,CASSPEAPLGETQYF,TGTGCCAGCAGTCCCGAGGCGCCCCTCGGAGAGACCCAGTACTTC